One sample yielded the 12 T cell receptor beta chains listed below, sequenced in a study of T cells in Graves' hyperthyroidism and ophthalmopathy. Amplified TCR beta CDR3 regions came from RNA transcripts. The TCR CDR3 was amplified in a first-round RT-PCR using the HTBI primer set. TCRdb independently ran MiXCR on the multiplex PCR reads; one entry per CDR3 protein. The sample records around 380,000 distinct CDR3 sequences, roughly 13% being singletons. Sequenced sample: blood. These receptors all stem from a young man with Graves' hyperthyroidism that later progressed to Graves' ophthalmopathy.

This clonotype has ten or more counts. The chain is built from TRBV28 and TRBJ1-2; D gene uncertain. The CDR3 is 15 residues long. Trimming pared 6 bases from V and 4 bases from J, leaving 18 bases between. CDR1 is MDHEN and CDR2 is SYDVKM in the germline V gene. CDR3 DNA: TGTGCCAGCAGCGGGTGGTCCGGGTTAACCTATGGCTACACCTTC. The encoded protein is CASSGWSGLTYGYTF.

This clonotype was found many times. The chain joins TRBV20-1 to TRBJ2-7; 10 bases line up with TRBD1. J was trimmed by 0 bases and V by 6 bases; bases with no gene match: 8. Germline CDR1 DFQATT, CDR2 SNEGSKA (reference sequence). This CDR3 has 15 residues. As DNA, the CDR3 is TGCAGTGCCTTGGGGGGACAGGGGAGCTCCTACGAGCAGTACTTC. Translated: CSALGGQGSSYEQYF.

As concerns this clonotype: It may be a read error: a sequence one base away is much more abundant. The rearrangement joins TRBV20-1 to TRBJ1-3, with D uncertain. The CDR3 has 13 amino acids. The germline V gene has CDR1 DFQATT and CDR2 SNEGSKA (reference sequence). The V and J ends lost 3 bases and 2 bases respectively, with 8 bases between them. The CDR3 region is CSASGKAGNTIYF. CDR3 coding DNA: TGCAGTGCTAGCGGCAAGGCTGGAAACACCATATATTTT.

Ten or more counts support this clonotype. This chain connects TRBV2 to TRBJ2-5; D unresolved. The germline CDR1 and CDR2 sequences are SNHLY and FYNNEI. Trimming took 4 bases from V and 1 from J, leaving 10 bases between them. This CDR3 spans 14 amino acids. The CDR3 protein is CASSGASPQETQYF. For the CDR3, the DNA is TGTGCCAGCAGTGGGGCATCCCCCCAAGAGACCCAGTACTTC.

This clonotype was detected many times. In nucleotides, the CDR3 is TGTGCCAGCAGCTTTTCCGGAGGCGGCTACACCTTC. As protein: CASSFSGGGYTF. The chain links TRBV7-9 to TRBJ1-2; D is unresolved. V lost 3 bases, J lost 8 bases, and 10 bases lay in between. The CDR3 has 12 residues. Germline V gene data show CDR1 as SEHNR and CDR2 as FQNEAQ (reference sequence).

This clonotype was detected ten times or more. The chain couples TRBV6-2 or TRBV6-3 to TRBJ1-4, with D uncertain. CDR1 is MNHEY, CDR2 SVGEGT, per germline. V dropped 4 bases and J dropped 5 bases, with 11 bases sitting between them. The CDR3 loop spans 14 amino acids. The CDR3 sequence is CASSSSAENEKLFF. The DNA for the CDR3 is TGTGCCAGCAGTTCATCGGCCGAGAATGAAAAACTGTTTTTT.

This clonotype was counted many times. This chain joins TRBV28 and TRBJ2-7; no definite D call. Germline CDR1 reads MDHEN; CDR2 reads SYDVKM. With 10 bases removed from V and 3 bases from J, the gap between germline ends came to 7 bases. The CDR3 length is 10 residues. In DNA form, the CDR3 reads TGTGCCACCGGCCGCTACGAGCAGTACTTC. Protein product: CATGRYEQYF. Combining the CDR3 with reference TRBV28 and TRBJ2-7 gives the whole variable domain DVKVTQSSRYLVKRTGEKVFLECVQDMDHENMFWYRQDPGLGLRLIYFSYDVKMKEKGDIPEGYSVSREKKERFSLILESASTNQTSMYLCATGRYEQYFGPGTRLTVT.

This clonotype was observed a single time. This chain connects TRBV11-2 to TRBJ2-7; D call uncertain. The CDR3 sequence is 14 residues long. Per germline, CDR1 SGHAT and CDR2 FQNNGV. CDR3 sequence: CASSLGANAYEQYV. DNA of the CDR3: TGTGCCAGCAGCTTAGGAGCTAACGCCTACGAGCAGTATGTC.

This chain's CDR3 is CASLDRVKDGYTF. The CDR3, as DNA: TGTGCCAGCTTGGACAGGGTAAAGGATGGCTACACCTTC. This chain uses TRBV25-1 with TRBJ1-2, with 8 bases that match TRBD1. After removal of 8 bases from V and 6 bases from J, the junction contained 8 bases not matched to a gene. The CDR3 loop spans 13 amino acids. In germline, CDR1 is MGHDK, CDR2 SYGVNS.

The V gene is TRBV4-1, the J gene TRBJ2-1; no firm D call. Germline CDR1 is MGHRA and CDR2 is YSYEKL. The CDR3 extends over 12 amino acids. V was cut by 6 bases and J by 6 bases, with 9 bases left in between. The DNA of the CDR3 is TGCGCCAGCAGGGGGTCCGTCAATGAGCAGTTCTTC. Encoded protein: CASRGSVNEQFF.

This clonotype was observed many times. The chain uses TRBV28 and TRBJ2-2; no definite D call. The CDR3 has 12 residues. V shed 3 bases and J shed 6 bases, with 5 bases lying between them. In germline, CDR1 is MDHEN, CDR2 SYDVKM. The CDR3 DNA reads TGTGCCAGCAGTTTTAGGGCCGGGGAGCTGTTTTTT. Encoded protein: CASSFRAGELFF.

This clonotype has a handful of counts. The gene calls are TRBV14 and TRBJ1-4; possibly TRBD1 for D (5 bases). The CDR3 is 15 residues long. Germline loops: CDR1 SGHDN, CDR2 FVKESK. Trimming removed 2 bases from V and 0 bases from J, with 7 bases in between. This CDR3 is CASSQRQTTNEKLFF. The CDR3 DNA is TGTGCCAGCAGCCAAAGACAGACAACTAATGAAAAACTGTTTTTT.